This T cell receptor beta chain was sequenced during a study of blood T cell repertoires in COVID-19. Study as a whole: Acute-phase and convalescent COVID-19 samples originated in the United States, Italy and Spain. Sources were T cells, B-cell-depleted T cells, or PBMCs; the material itself was cDNA or gDNA.

The assay was immunoSEQ multiplex PCR, and TCRdb's table has in-frame clones only and misses some. This sample yields about 260,000 clones, of which around nine tenths are seen a single time; about 9.8% belongs to the top ten. With V trimmed by 6 bases and J by 6 bases, 8 bases remained unmatched. This CDR3 contains 14 residues. Germline V gene lookup returns CDR1 SNHLY and CDR2 FYNNEI. The TCR sequence derives from a middle-aged man who had recovered from COVID-19. V gene TRBV2 combines with J gene TRBJ2-1; 7 nucleotides agree with TRBD1. The sequenced sample consisted of peripheral blood. CDR3 bases: TGTGCCAGCAGCGAGAACAGGGGTCGCAATGAGCAGTTCTTC. Encoded protein: CASSENRGRNEQFF.